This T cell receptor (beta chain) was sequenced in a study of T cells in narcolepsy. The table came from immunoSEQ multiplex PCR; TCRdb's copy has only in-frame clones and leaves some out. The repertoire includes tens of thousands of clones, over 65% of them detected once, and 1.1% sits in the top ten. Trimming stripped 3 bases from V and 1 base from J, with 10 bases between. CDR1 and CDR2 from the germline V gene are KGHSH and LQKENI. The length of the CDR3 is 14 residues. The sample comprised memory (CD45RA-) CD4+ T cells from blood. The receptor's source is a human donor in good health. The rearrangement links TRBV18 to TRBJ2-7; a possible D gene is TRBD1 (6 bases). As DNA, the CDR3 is TGTGCCAGCTCACCTTATGACAGGTCCTACGAGCAGTACTTC. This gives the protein CASSPYDRSYEQYF.